Sequencing of this TCR beta chain was carried out in a study of shared clonotypes between healthy human individuals. Study background: Per donor, three plates held CD4 naive cells, three held CD4 memory, two held CD8 naive and one held CD8 memory. Whole-study results and caveats: Researchers found naive subsets generally carried larger estimated richness than memory subsets.

Donors, healthy HIV-negative adults, lacked recent acute infections or vaccinations. J was trimmed by 1 base and V by 6 bases; bases with no gene match: 7. The CDR3 spans 15 residues. CDR1 and CDR2 from the germline V gene are SGHAT and FQDESV (reference sequence). The assay was carried out at the deep level. Profiling relied on immunoSEQ multiplex PCR, and the TCRdb table lists in-frame clones only, not all of them. The repertoire consists of a few hundred thousand clones, with 95% to 98% occurring once and the leading ten covering around 0.058%. Comments on this clone: Its specificity is not known.

The chain couples TRBV11-1 to TRBJ2-3; 7 nucleotides align to TRBD1. Material: naive CD4+ T cells sorted from blood. Subset specified: CD45RA+ positively selected. The TCR originated in a woman in her 30s in good health. The CDR3 loop is CASRVRDRRTDTQYF. CDR3 DNA: TGTGCCAGCAGAGTCCGGGACAGACGCACAGATACGCAGTATTTT.